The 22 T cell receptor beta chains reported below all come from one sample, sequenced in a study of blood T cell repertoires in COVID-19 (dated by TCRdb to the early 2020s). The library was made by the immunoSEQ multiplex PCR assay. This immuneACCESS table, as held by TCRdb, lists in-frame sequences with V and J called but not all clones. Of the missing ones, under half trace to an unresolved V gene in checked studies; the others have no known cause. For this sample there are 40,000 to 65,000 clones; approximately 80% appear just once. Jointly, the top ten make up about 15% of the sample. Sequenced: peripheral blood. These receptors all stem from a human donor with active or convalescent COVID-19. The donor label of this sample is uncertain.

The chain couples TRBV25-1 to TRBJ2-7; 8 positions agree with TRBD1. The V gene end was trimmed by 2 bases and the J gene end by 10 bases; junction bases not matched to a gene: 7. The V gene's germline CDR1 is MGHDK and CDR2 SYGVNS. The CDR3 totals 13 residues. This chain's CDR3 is CASSEGQGSHQYF. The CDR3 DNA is TGTGCCAGCAGTGAAGGACAGGGATCGCATCAGTACTTC.

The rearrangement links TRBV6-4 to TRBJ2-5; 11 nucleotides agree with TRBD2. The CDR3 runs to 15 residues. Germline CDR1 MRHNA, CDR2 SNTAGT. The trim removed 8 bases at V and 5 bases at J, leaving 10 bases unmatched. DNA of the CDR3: TGTGCCAGCCCTGGGACTAGCGGAGGGGGGGAGACCCAGTACTTC. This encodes CASPGTSGGGETQYF.

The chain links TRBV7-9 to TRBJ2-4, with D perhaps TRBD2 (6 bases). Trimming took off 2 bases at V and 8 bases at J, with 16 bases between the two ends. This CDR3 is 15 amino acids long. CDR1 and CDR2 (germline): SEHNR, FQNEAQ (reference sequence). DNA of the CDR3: TGTGCCAGCAGCTTAAGCGCAGGCACGGGGGACATTCAGTACTTC. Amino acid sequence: CASSLSAGTGDIQYF.

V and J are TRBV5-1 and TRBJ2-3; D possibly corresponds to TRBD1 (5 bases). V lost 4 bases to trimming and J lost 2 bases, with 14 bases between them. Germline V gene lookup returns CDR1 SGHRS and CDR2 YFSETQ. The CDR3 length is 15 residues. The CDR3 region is CASSDSSPVTDTQYF. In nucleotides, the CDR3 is TGCGCCAGCAGCGACAGCTCCCCTGTCACAGATACGCAGTATTTT.

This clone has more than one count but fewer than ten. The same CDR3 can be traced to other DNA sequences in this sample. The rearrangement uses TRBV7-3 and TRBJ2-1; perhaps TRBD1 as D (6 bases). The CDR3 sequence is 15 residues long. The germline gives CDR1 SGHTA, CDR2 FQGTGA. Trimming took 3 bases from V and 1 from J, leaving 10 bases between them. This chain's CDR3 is CASSFGQGSYNEQFF. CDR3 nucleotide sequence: TGTGCCAGCAGCTTTGGGCAGGGGTCCTACAATGAGCAGTTCTTC.

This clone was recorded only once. The CDR3 sequence: CASSESGGNEQYF. The CDR3 region has the DNA TGCGCCAGCAGTGAGTCGGGCGGGAACGAGCAGTACTTC. The gene calls are TRBV10-2 and TRBJ2-7; D possibly corresponds to TRBD2 (6 bases). There are 13 residues in the CDR3. CDR1 and CDR2 (germline): WSHSY, SAAADI. Trimming cost V 0 bases and J 5 bases, with 8 bases left between them.

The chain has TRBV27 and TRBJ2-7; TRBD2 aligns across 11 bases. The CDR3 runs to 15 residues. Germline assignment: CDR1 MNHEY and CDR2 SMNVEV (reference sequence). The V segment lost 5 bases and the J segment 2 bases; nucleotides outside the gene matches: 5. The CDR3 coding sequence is TGTGCCAGCAGTCCCTCTAGCGGGAGGCCCTACGAGCAGTACTTC. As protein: CASSPSSGRPYEQYF.

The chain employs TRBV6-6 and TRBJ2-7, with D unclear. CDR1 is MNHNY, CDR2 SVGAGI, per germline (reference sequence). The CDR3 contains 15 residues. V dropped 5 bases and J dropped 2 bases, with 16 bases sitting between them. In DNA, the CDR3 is TGTGCCAGCAGTCTGAAGAGGCGCCCAACCTACGAGCAGTACTTC. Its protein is CASSLKRRPTYEQYF.

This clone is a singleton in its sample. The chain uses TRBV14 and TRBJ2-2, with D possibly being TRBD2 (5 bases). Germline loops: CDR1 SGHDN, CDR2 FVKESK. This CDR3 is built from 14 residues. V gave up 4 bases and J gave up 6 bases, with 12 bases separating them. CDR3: CASSPRVRAGELFF. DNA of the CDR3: TGTGCCAGCAGCCCGAGGGTGCGTGCCGGGGAGCTGTTTTTT. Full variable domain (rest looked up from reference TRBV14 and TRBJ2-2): EAGVTQFPSHSVIEKGQTVTLRCDPISGHDNLYWYRRVMGKEIKFLLHFVKESKQDESGMPNNRFLAERTGGTYSTLKVQPAELEDSGVYFCASSPRVRAGELFFGEGSRLTVL.

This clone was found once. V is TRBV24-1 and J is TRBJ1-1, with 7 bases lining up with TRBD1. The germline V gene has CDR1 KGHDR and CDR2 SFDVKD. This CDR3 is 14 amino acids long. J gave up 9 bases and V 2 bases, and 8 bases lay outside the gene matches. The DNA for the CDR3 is TGTGCCACCAGTGATTCTGGACAGGATGCCAAAGCTTTCTTT. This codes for CATSDSGQDAKAFF.

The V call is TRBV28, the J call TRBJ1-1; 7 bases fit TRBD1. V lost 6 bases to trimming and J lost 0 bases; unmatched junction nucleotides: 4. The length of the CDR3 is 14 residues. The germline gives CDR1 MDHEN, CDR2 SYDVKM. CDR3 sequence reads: CASSPDRVNTEAFF. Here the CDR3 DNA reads TGTGCCAGCAGCCCCGACAGGGTGAACACTGAAGCTTTCTTT.

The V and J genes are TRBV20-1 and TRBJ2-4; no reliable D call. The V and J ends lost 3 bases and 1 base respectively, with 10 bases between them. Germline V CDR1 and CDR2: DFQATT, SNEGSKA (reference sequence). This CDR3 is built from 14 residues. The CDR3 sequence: CSASAARAKNIQYF. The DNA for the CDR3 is TGCAGTGCTAGTGCGGCCAGGGCCAAAAACATTCAGTACTTC.

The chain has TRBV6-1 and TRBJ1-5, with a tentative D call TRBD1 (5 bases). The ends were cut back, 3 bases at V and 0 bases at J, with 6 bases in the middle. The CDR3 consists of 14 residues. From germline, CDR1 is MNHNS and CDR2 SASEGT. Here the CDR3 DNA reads TGTGCCAGCAGTGACGGGGGTAGCAATCAGCCCCAGCATTTT. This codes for CASSDGGSNQPQHF.

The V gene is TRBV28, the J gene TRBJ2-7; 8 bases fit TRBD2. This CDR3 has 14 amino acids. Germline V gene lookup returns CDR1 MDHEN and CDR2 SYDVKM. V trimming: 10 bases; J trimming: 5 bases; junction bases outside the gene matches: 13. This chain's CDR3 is CATHSGTTPDEQYF. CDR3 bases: TGTGCCACCCATAGCGGGACTACCCCCGACGAGCAGTACTTC.

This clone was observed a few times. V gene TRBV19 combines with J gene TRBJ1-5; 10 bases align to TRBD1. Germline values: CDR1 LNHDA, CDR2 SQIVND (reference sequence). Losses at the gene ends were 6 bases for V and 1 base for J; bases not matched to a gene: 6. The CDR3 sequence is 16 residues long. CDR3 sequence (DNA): TGTGCCAGTAGCGACAGGGGGCCTATGAGCAATCAGCCCCAGCATTTT. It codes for CASSDRGPMSNQPQHF. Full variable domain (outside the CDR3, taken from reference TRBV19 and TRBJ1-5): DGGITQSPKYLFRKEGQNVTLSCEQNLNHDAMYWYRQDPGQGLRLIYYSQIVNDFQKGDIAEGYSVSREKKESFPLTVTSAQKNPTAFYLCASSDRGPMSNQPQHFGDGTRLSIL.

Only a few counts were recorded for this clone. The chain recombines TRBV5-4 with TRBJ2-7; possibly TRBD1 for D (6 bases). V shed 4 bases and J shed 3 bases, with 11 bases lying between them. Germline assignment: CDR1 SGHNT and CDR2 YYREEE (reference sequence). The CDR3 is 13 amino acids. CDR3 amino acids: CASSPGTHYEQYF. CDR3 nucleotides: TGTGCCAGCAGCCCCGGGACACACTACGAGCAGTACTTC.

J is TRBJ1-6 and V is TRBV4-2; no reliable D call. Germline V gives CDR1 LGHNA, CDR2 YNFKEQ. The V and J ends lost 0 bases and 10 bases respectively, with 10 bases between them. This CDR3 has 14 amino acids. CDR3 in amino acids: CASSQDLVRSPLHF. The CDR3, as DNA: TGTGCCAGCAGCCAAGATCTAGTTCGATCACCCCTCCACTTT.

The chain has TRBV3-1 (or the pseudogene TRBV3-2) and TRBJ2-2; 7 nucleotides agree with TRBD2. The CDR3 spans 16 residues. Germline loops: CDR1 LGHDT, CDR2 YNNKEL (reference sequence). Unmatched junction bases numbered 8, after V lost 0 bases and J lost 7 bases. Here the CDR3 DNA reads TGTGCCAGCAGCCAAGAGGGGGAGGGGAGTGACGGGGAGCTGTTTTTT. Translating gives CASSQEGEGSDGELFF.

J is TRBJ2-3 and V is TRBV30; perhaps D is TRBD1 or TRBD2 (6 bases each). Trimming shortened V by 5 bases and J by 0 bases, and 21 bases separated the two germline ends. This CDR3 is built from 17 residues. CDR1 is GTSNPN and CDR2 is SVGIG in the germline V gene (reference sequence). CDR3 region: CAWGGPRRTVSTDTQYF. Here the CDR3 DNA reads TGTGCCTGGGGGGGGCCCCGCCGGACAGTAAGCACAGATACGCAGTATTTT.

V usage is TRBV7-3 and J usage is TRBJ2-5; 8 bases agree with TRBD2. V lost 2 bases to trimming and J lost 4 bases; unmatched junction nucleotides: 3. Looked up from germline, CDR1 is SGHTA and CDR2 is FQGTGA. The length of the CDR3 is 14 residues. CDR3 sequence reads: CASSLAGGTETQYF. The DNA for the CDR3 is TGTGCCAGCAGCTTAGCGGGAGGTACAGAGACCCAGTACTTC.

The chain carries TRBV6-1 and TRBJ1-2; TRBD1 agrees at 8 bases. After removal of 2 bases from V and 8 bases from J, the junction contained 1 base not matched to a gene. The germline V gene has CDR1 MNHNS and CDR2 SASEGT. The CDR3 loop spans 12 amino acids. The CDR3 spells CASSEQGAGYTF. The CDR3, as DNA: TGTGCCAGCAGTGAACAGGGGGCAGGCTACACCTTC.

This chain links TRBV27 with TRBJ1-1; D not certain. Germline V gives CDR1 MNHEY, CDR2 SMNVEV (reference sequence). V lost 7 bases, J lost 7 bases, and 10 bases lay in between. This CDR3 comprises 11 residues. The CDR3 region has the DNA TGTGCCAGCATGAGAACAGTTGAAGCTTTCTTT. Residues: CASMRTVEAFF.